The 16 T cell receptor beta chains listed next were all sequenced from one sample in a study of T cell responses to AZD1222 COVID-19 vaccine. Profiling relied on immunoSEQ multiplex PCR, and the TCRdb table lists in-frame clones only, not all of them. The table lists 120,000 to 150,000 clones, more than 70% of them singletons, with around 5% in the top ten. The material was peripheral blood, obtained 28 days after the second AZD1222 dose. The receptor set was obtained from an adult who received the AZD1222 COVID-19 vaccine.

The chain is built from TRBV28 and TRBJ2-3, with 11 bases aligning to TRBD2. V was clipped by 6 bases and J by 4 bases; unmatched bases: 6. Germline V gives CDR1 MDHEN, CDR2 SYDVKM. The CDR3 covers 15 residues. This CDR3 reads CASRETSGAADTQYF. As DNA, the CDR3 is TGTGCCAGCAGGGAGACTAGCGGGGCCGCAGATACGCAGTATTTT. The whole variable domain, filled in from reference TRBV28 and TRBJ2-3, reads DVKVTQSSRYLVKRTGEKVFLECVQDMDHENMFWYRQDPGLGLRLIYFSYDVKMKEKGDIPEGYSVSREKKERFSLILESASTNQTSMYLCASRETSGAADTQYFGPGTRLTVL.

The V gene is TRBV20-1, the J gene TRBJ1-2; 8 bases align to TRBD1. Germline CDR1 reads DFQATT; CDR2 reads SNEGSKA (reference sequence). V lost 6 bases, J lost 5 bases, and 8 bases stayed unmatched. The CDR3 consists of 13 residues. CDR3 amino acids: CSASQGALYGYTF. The DNA for the CDR3 is TGCAGTGCGAGTCAGGGGGCTCTTTATGGCTACACCTTC.

The chain has TRBV2 and TRBJ2-2; tentative D call: TRBD2 (6 bases). V gave up 4 bases and J gave up 7 bases, with 10 bases separating them. The CDR3 length is 13 residues. Germline CDR1 and CDR2: SNHLY and FYNNEI. DNA for the CDR3: TGTGCCAGCAGTGTCTCCGGGAGCGGGGAGCTGTTTTTT. Translating it yields CASSVSGSGELFF.

J is TRBJ1-2 and V is TRBV6-5, with TRBD1 as a possible D gene (5 bases). V was trimmed by 2 bases and J by 2 bases, leaving 12 bases between them. Germline V gene data show CDR1 as MNHEY and CDR2 as SVGAGI. The CDR3 has 15 amino acids. The CDR3 DNA is TGTGCCAGCAGTTACCAGGGATCCCAAAACTATGGCTACACCTTC. Encoded protein: CASSYQGSQNYGYTF.

The V call is TRBV12-3 or TRBV12-4, the J call TRBJ2-7, with a weak D call TRBD1 (7 bases). Trimming left V 6 bases short and J 7 bases short, with 16 bases between. This CDR3 spans 13 amino acids. DNA for the CDR3: TGTGCCAGCAGCTTGGAGGGGGCGTTGGAGCAGTACTTC. Encoded protein: CASSLEGALEQYF.

This sequence joins TRBV5-5 and TRBJ2-7; 10 nucleotides agree with TRBD1. The junction had 5 bases not matched to a gene; V was cut back by 4 bases and J by 7 bases. From germline, CDR1 is SGHKS and CDR2 YYEKEE (reference sequence). This CDR3 contains 13 residues. The DNA of the CDR3 is TGTGCCAGCAGCAGGACAGGGGGGAATGAGCAGTACTTC. Translation: CASSRTGGNEQYF.

The chain links TRBV18 to TRBJ2-3; D may correspond to TRBD1 or TRBD2 (5 bases each). The CDR3 has 15 amino acids. Trimming took 3 bases from V and 4 from J, leaving 14 bases between them. The germline V gene encodes CDR1 KGHSH and CDR2 LQKENI. The CDR3 loop is CASSPRRGDADTQYF. CDR3 DNA sequence: TGTGCCAGCTCACCTAGGAGAGGGGATGCAGATACGCAGTATTTT.

V gene TRBV7-9 combines with J gene TRBJ1-2; D gene unclear. Germline values: CDR1 SEHNR, CDR2 FQNEAQ (reference sequence). The ends were cut back, 4 bases at V and 4 bases at J, with 13 bases in the middle. The CDR3 extends over 14 amino acids. CDR3 region: CASSYSSPPYGYTF. In DNA, the CDR3 is TGTGCCAGCAGCTATAGCAGTCCCCCCTATGGCTACACCTTC.

This clone appeared once. The rearrangement joins TRBV6-1 to TRBJ1-1; D call uncertain. CDR1 is MNHNS and CDR2 is SASEGT in the germline V gene. The germline V and J ends were trimmed by 3 bases and 7 bases, with 6 bases remaining between them. CDR3 length: 11 residues. The CDR3 bases are TGTGCCAGCAGTGATCGGTTTGAAGCTTTCTTT. Its protein is CASSDRFEAFF.

The chain is built from TRBV20-1 and TRBJ1-2; D possibly corresponds to TRBD1 (5 bases). This CDR3 spans 11 amino acids. CDR1 is DFQATT, CDR2 SNEGSKA, per germline (reference sequence). V was shortened by 6 bases and J by 6 bases, with 11 bases between the two germline ends. This CDR3 reads CSAQTGHGYTF. For the CDR3, the DNA is TGCAGTGCCCAAACAGGTCATGGCTACACCTTC.

This chain links TRBV27 with TRBJ1-2; the D is unclear. V was shortened by 3 bases and J by 0 bases, with 11 bases between the two germline ends. Germline assignment: CDR1 MNHEY and CDR2 SMNVEV (reference sequence). The CDR3 runs 15 residues. Here the CDR3 DNA reads TGTGCCAGCAGTTTGTCGTCCCAAGCTAACTATGGCTACACCTTC. As protein: CASSLSSQANYGYTF.

The chain is built from TRBV4-1 and TRBJ1-3; the D gene is possibly TRBD1 (5 bases). Germline loops: CDR1 MGHRA, CDR2 YSYEKL. V gave up 0 bases and J gave up 0 bases, with 12 bases separating them. The CDR3 loop spans 17 amino acids. CDR3 protein: CASSQDRTITSGNTIYF. The CDR3 coding sequence is TGCGCCAGCAGCCAAGACAGGACAATCACCTCTGGAAACACCATATATTTT.

This sequence joins TRBV7-9 and TRBJ1-2, with no clear D. The CDR3 consists of 13 residues. Germline CDR1 reads SEHNR; CDR2 reads FQNEAQ (reference sequence). V was trimmed by 0 bases and J by 8 bases, leaving 10 bases between them. CDR3 sequence reads: CASSLASHLGYTF. CDR3 coding DNA: TGTGCCAGCAGCTTAGCCAGCCATCTAGGCTACACCTTC.

The rearrangement links TRBV28 to TRBJ2-7, with TRBD1 identical over 7 bases. The CDR3 totals 14 residues. Germline CDR1 reads MDHEN; CDR2 reads SYDVKM. V gave up 3 bases and J gave up 7 bases; unmatched junction bases: 9. As DNA, the CDR3 is TGTGCCAGCAGTTTGGGGACAGCCCCGGGTGAGCAGTACTTC. It yields the protein CASSLGTAPGEQYF.

This sequence joins TRBV7-2 and TRBJ1-2; 9 bases match TRBD1. Trimming took 4 bases from V and 3 from J; bases not matched to a gene: 6. The CDR3 runs to 15 residues. The germline gives CDR1 SGHTA, CDR2 FQGNSA. Written as DNA, the CDR3 is TGTGCCAGCAGCTCGTACGGACAGGGGCACTATGGCTACACCTTC. Translating gives CASSSYGQGHYGYTF.

The chain combines TRBV10-2 with TRBJ1-6; tentative D call: TRBD1 (5 bases). The V and J ends lost 9 bases and 7 bases respectively, with 13 bases between them. The CDR3 is 13 amino acids. Germline-derived CDR1 and CDR2 are WSHSY and SAAADI. The CDR3 DNA reads TGCGCCAGTTTGGCGGGGCCGAATTCACCCCTCCACTTT. It translates to CASLAGPNSPLHF.